A single sample is the source of the 24 T cell receptor beta chains below, sequenced in a study of response to subunit inactivated influenza vaccine (dated by TCRdb to the late 2010s). Library preparation used RT-PCR. Reads for this sample came from an Illumina HiSeq 2500. TCRdb passed the public sequencing reads through fastp at Q25 and MiXCR, retaining productive beta sequences. Rows merge per CDR3 protein into single entries with the most common DNA and genes. The table for this sample lists about 540,000 distinct CDR3 sequences; roughly 25% of them were counted only once. The ten largest clonotypes hold around 2.8% of the sample. These same data were also listed under a study on T cells expressing NK-cell markers. As that second study puts it: 5'RACE template switching, by which a universal primer site and unique molecular identifiers were added, was used to make TCR beta cDNA libraries.

This material consisted of CD4+ T cells sorted from PBMCs, taken 11 to 12 days after vaccination. These receptors came from a man aged 45-60 years who received an inactivated influenza vaccine. Donor details come from another sample of the same person, matched by shared clones.

The CDR3 spells CASSYMGPYEQYF. Written as DNA, the CDR3 is TGTGCCAGCAGTTACATGGGCCCCTACGAGCAGTACTTC. V gene TRBV6-2 or TRBV6-3 combines with J gene TRBJ2-7; D is unclear. In germline, CDR1 is MNHEY, CDR2 SVGEGT. This CDR3 spans 13 amino acids. Trimming shortened V by 2 bases and J by 2 bases, and 7 bases separated the two germline ends.

The rearrangement uses TRBV20-1 and TRBJ2-7; D remains ambiguous. Trimming cost V 3 bases and J 3 bases, with 6 bases left between them. The V gene's germline CDR1 is DFQATT and CDR2 SNEGSKA (reference sequence). The CDR3 runs to 11 residues. CDR3 sequence: CSASPGYEQYF. The CDR3 nucleotides are TGCAGTGCTAGCCCAGGCTACGAGCAGTACTTC.

V is TRBV24-1 and J is TRBJ2-5; TRBD1 matches at 9 bases. Trimming took 9 bases from V and 4 from J; bases not matched to a gene: 11. Looked up from germline, CDR1 is KGHDR and CDR2 is SFDVKD. The CDR3 covers 15 residues. Written as DNA, the CDR3 is TGTGCCACCGGGACCGGGACAGGGATTCGAGAGACCCAGTACTTC. As protein: CATGTGTGIRETQYF.

This clonotype has only a few counts. The V call is TRBV3-1, the J call TRBJ1-2, with D unresolved. CDR1 and CDR2 (germline): LGHDT, YNNKEL (reference sequence). The CDR3 spans 13 residues. The V and J ends lost 7 bases and 0 bases respectively, with 9 bases between them. This CDR3 is CASNGDSNYGYTF. The CDR3 coding sequence is TGTGCCAGCAATGGGGATTCTAACTATGGCTACACCTTC.

This clonotype was seen only a few times. The chain is built from TRBV12-3 or TRBV12-4 and TRBJ2-2; D is uncertain. This CDR3 contains 11 residues. V was pared by 8 bases and J by 5 bases, with 6 bases between. CDR3: CASYGTGELFF. DNA for the CDR3: TGTGCCAGCTATGGAACCGGGGAGCTGTTTTTT.

The genes are TRBV14 and TRBJ2-4, with D perhaps assigned TRBD1 or TRBD2 (5 bases each). V was pared by 5 bases and J by 4 bases, with 9 bases between. The CDR3 is 13 amino acids. The germline V gene encodes CDR1 SGHDN and CDR2 FVKESK. The CDR3 DNA follows: TGTGCCAGCAGCGAGGGGTTGAAAAACATTCAGTACTTC. Amino acids: CASSEGLKNIQYF. Based on the CDR3 plus reference TRBV14 and TRBJ2-4, the full variable domain is EAGVTQFPSHSVIEKGQTVTLRCDPISGHDNLYWYRRVMGKEIKFLLHFVKESKQDESGMPNNRFLAERTGGTYSTLKVQPAELEDSGVYFCASSEGLKNIQYFGAGTRLSVL.

The chain employs TRBV5-1 and TRBJ2-1; D is possibly TRBD2 (5 bases). The CDR3 has 13 residues. CDR1 and CDR2 from the germline V gene are SGHRS and YFSETQ. Trimming left V 0 bases short and J 9 bases short, with 10 bases between. CDR3 sequence reads: CASSLVEGGEQFF. The CDR3 DNA sequence: TGCGCCAGCAGCTTGGTCGAGGGCGGTGAGCAGTTCTTC.

The gene calls are TRBV10-1 and TRBJ2-7, with D hard to call. The germline CDR1 and CDR2 sequences are WNHNN and SYGVQD (reference sequence). The CDR3 is 14 amino acids. Trimming stripped 2 bases from V and 6 bases from J, with 14 bases between. CDR3 sequence reads: CASSERDVRLEQYF. In nucleotides, the CDR3 is TGCGCCAGCAGTGAGAGGGATGTGCGACTCGAGCAGTACTTC.

This clonotype was detected a few times. The chain uses TRBV7-8 and TRBJ2-3; 9 bases agree with TRBD1. The CDR3 consists of 18 residues. In germline, CDR1 is SGHVS, CDR2 FQNEAQ. J was trimmed by 1 base and V by 5 bases; bases with no gene match: 13. In nucleotides, the CDR3 is TGTGCCAGCAGCGGACAAAACAGGGGGCTGGGTCGCACAGATACGCAGTATTTT. This translates into CASSGQNRGLGRTDTQYF.

The chain is built from TRBV21-1 and TRBJ2-1. TRBV21-1 is a known pseudogene. The CDR3 sequence is 16 residues long. CDR3 in DNA: TGTGCCAGCAGCAAAGGTGGCGGGAGGGCCTACAATGAGCAGTTCTTC. This gives the protein CASSKGGGRAYNEQFF.

This clonotype has more than one count but fewer than ten. The chain carries TRBV12-3 or TRBV12-4 and TRBJ1-1; D not certain. This CDR3 comprises 13 residues. Deletions cut 1 base from V and 11 bases from J, with 14 bases between. DNA of the CDR3: TGTGCCAGCAGTTTAGAGCCGGCTCCTGCGGCTTTCTTT. Residues: CASSLEPAPAAFF.

This clonotype occurred a few times. The chain has TRBV4-3 and TRBJ2-2; D call uncertain. The germline V gene encodes CDR1 LGHNA and CDR2 YSLEER. This CDR3 has 13 amino acids. Trimming shortened V by 5 bases and J by 1 base, and 5 bases separated the two germline ends. The CDR3 bases are TGCGCCAGCAGCTACAGGAACACCGGGGAGCTGTTTTTT. Translated: CASSYRNTGELFF.

This clonotype occurred a few times. The rearrangement joins TRBV10-3 to TRBJ1-6; weak D call: TRBD1 (6 bases). V lost 2 bases and J 0 bases, leaving 8 bases between the germline ends. The CDR3 has 16 amino acids. Germline CDR1 ENHRY, CDR2 SYGVKD. In DNA form, the CDR3 reads TGTGCCATCAGTGAGAGGGGGAGCTCCTATAATTCACCCCTCCACTTT. Amino acids: CAISERGSSYNSPLHF.

This clonotype turned up a few times. The V and J genes are TRBV5-1 and TRBJ1-1; 8 nucleotides line up with TRBD1. Germline loops: CDR1 SGHRS, CDR2 YFSETQ. V lost 3 bases to trimming and J lost 7 bases; unmatched junction nucleotides: 17. The CDR3 totals 17 residues. In DNA form, the CDR3 reads TGCGCCAGCAGCTGGGGGGGACAGGCCAAAATCCCCGGTGAAGCTTTCTTT. Protein: CASSWGGQAKIPGEAFF.

This clonotype was picked up a small number of times. This chain uses TRBV28 with TRBJ1-5; 10 nucleotides align to TRBD1. The germline V gene has CDR1 MDHEN and CDR2 SYDVKM. J lost 4 bases, V lost 5 bases, and 5 bases had no gene match. The CDR3 spans 15 residues. CDR3 in amino acids: CASSPRTGGNQPQHF. CDR3 coding DNA: TGTGCCAGCAGTCCAAGGACAGGGGGAAATCAGCCCCAGCATTTT.

The V and J genes are TRBV5-1 and TRBJ2-3; D possibly corresponds to TRBD2 (6 bases). Germline CDR1 reads SGHRS; CDR2 reads YFSETQ. The CDR3 consists of 17 residues. Trimming removed 2 bases at V and 1 base at J, with 17 bases between. The CDR3 sequence is CASSFDRRDWGTDTQYF. CDR3 DNA: TGCGCCAGCAGCTTTGACCGCCGGGACTGGGGCACAGATACGCAGTATTTT.

This clonotype came up a few times. V is TRBV10-3 and J is TRBJ2-1, with TRBD1 matching 8 bases. Germline CDR1 and CDR2: ENHRY and SYGVKD. The V segment lost 5 bases and the J segment 8 bases; nucleotides outside the gene matches: 8. This CDR3 is built from 14 residues. The CDR3 DNA follows: TGTGCCATCAGTTCCGGGACAGGTTCGTATGAGCAGTTCTTC. Protein product: CAISSGTGSYEQFF.

This clonotype was seen a few times. The chain carries TRBV14 and TRBJ1-1; D ambiguous. The CDR3 extends over 14 amino acids. Between the trimmed V and J ends, which lost 3 bases and 1 base, there was a span of 9 bases. Germline CDR1 is SGHDN and CDR2 is FVKESK. The chain's CDR3 is CASSQGRWNTEAFF. CDR3 sequence (DNA): TGTGCCAGCAGCCAGGGGAGGTGGAACACTGAAGCTTTCTTT.

This chain links TRBV11-2 with TRBJ2-1; 7 positions match TRBD2. This CDR3 comprises 16 residues. Germline V gives CDR1 SGHAT, CDR2 FQNNGV. V lost 3 bases, J lost 0 bases, and 5 bases stayed unmatched. The CDR3, as DNA: TGTGCCAGCAGCTTTGTAGGCGGGAGCTCCTACAATGAGCAGTTCTTC. Amino acid sequence: CASSFVGGSSYNEQFF. Looking up the rest from reference TRBV11-2 and TRBJ2-1 gives the full variable domain: EAGVAQSPRYKIIEKRQSVAFWCNPISGHATLYWYQQILGQGPKLLIQFQNNGVVDDSQLPKDRFSAERLKGVDSTLKIQPAKLEDSAVYLCASSFVGGSSYNEQFFGPGTRLTVL.

This clonotype was seen only a few times. The rearrangement uses TRBV7-8 and TRBJ2-7; D not resolved. V lost 0 bases and J lost 1, with 10 bases in between. Germline V gives CDR1 SGHVS, CDR2 FQNEAQ. The length of the CDR3 is 15 residues. CDR3 sequence: CASSLALVGSYEQYF. CDR3 DNA sequence: TGTGCCAGCAGCTTAGCGCTGGTGGGATCCTACGAGCAGTACTTC.

The chain uses TRBV7-2 and TRBJ1-2; 10 bases fit TRBD1. Germline V gene data show CDR1 as SGHTA and CDR2 as FQGNSA. V was clipped by 5 bases and J by 6 bases; unmatched bases: 9. The CDR3 extends over 15 amino acids. The CDR3 here is CASSPYQTGGDGYTF. Written as DNA, the CDR3 is TGTGCCAGCAGCCCATATCAGACAGGGGGCGATGGCTACACCTTC. The full variable domain, in which reference TRBV7-2 and TRBJ1-2 provide the parts outside the CDR3, is GAGVSQSPSNKVTEKGKDVELRCDPISGHTALYWYRQSLGQGLEFLIYFQGNSAPDKSGLPSDRFSAERTGGSVSTLTIQRTQQEDSAVYLCASSPYQTGGDGYTFGSGTRLTVV.

The chain combines TRBV5-1 with TRBJ1-4; 8 positions match TRBD1. This CDR3 spans 14 amino acids. The germline V gene encodes CDR1 SGHRS and CDR2 YFSETQ. Trimming took 5 bases from V and 7 from J; bases not matched to a gene: 7. Here the CDR3 DNA reads TGCGCCAGCAGGGGACAGGTAACAGGTGAAAAACTGTTTTTT. Its translation: CASRGQVTGEKLFF.

In this sample, this clonotype turned up many times. The chain links TRBV7-2 to TRBJ2-1; possible D gene TRBD1, 6 bases. Per germline, CDR1 SGHTA and CDR2 FQGNSA. V lost 1 base, J lost 3 bases, and 10 bases lay in between. The CDR3 loop spans 15 amino acids. The CDR3 coding sequence is TGTGCCAGCAGCTTAGTCGGACAGAACTACAATGAGCAGTTCTTC. Amino acids: CASSLVGQNYNEQFF.

This clonotype has just a few counts. The J gene is TRBJ2-1, the V gene TRBV7-2; D might be TRBD2 (6 bases). This CDR3 is built from 14 residues. Germline V gene sequence: CDR1 SGHTA, CDR2 FQGNSA. V was clipped by 5 bases and J by 3 bases, with 11 bases between them. The CDR3 is CASSARLDYNEQFF. CDR3 in DNA: TGTGCCAGCAGCGCCCGACTAGACTACAATGAGCAGTTCTTC.